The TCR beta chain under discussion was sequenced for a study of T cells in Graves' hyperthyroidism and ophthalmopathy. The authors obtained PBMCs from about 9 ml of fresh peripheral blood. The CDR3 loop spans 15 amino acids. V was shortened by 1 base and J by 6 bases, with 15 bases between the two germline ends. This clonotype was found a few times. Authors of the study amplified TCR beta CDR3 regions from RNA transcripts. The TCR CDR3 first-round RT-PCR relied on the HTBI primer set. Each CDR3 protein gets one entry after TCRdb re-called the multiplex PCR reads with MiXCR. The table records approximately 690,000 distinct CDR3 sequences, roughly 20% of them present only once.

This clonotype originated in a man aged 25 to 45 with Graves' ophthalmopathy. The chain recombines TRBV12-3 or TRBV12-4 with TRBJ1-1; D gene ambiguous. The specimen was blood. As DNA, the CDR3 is TGTGCCAGCAGTTTAGGGAAGGTCTTAGGGCCTGAAGCTTTCTTT. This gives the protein CASSLGKVLGPEAFF.